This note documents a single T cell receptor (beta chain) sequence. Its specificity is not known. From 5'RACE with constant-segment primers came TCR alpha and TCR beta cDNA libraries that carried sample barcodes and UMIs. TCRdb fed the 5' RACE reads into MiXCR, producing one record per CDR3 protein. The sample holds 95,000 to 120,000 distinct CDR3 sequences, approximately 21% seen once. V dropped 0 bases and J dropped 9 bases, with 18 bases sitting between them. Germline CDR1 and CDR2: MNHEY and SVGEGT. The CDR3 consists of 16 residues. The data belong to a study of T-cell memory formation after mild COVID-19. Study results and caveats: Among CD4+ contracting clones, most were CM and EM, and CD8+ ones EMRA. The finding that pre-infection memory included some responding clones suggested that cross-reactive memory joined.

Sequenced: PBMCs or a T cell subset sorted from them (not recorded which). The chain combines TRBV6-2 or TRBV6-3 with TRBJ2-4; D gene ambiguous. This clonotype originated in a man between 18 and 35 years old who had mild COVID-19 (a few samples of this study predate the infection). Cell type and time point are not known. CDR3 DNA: TGTGCCAGCAGTTACTCCGAGGAGTCCCCGACGGGCATTCAGTACTTC. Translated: CASSYSEESPTGIQYF.